Listed below are T cell receptor beta chains from one sample, sequenced in a study of cytomegalovirus exposure and HLA in healthy donors. Generated by immunoSEQ multiplex PCR, the TCRdb table keeps only in-frame clones and is missing some. Here the sample table reports about 140,000 clones. Sequencing was performed on PBMCs. Receptor source: a man aged 35-49 years in good health and CMV-seronegative. Each CDR3 is given with its conserved first and last residue. The order of the fields is D gene, V gene, J gene, CDR3 DNA, CDR3 protein. D genes are given only for firm matches.

D: .
V: TRBV7-9
J: TRBJ1-4
DNA: TGTGCCAGCAGCTTACGGGAGACTAATGAAAAACTGTTTTTT
CDR3: CASSLRETNEKLFF

D: .
V: TRBV6-1
J: TRBJ1-2
DNA: TGTGCCAGCAGTGCTTGGCCAGACTATGGCTACACCTTC
CDR3: CASSAWPDYGYTF

D: TRBD1
V: TRBV2
J: TRBJ1-4
DNA: TGTGCCAGCAGTGTTGGACAGGGGTTTGAAAAACTGTTTTTT
CDR3: CASSVGQGFEKLFF

D: .
V: TRBV5-7
J: TRBJ2-7
DNA: TGTGCCAGCAGCTTGGACTGCTACGAGCAGTACTTC
CDR3: CASSLDCYEQYF

D: TRBD2
V: TRBV6-6
J: TRBJ2-7
DNA: TGTGCCAGCAGTTGGGGACTAGCGGGGGGAACATACGAGCAGTACTTC
CDR3: CASSWGLAGGTYEQYF

D: TRBD1
V: TRBV18
J: TRBJ2-7
DNA: TGTGCCAGCTCACCACCGTCAGGGGGTTACGAGCAGTACTTC
CDR3: CASSPPSGGYEQYF

D: .
V: TRBV11-2
J: TRBJ1-4
DNA: TGTGCCAGCAGCTACCAGACAGCAGCTAATGAAAAACTGTTTTTT
CDR3: CASSYQTAANEKLFF

D: TRBD1
V: TRBV5-1
J: TRBJ1-4
DNA: TGCGCCAGCAGCGCATACAGGGGAACTAATGAAAAACTGTTTTTT
CDR3: CASSAYRGTNEKLFF

D: .
V: TRBV2
J: TRBJ1-5
DNA: TGTGCCAGCAGTGGGGACAATTATAGCAATCAGCCCCAGCATTTT
CDR3: CASSGDNYSNQPQHF

D: .
V: TRBV25-1
J: TRBJ1-1
DNA: TGTGCCAGCAGTTCTTCAAGGAGGGGGAACACTGAAGCTTTCTTT
CDR3: CASSSSRRGNTEAFF

D: .
V: TRBV5-1
J: TRBJ1-2
DNA: TGCGCCAGCAGTTACGACACAGGTTCGTATGGCTACACCTTC
CDR3: CASSYDTGSYGYTF

D: TRBD2
V: TRBV7-2
J: TRBJ2-2
DNA: TGTGCCAGCAGCTTCCTACCTAGCGGATACACCGGGGAGCTGTTTTTT
CDR3: CASSFLPSGYTGELFF

D: .
V: TRBV19
J: TRBJ1-5
DNA: TGTGCCAGTAGTAGACTCAGCGACAATCAGCCCCAGCATTTT
CDR3: CASSRLSDNQPQHF

D: .
V: TRBV7-2
J: TRBJ2-7
DNA: TGTGCCAGCAGCATAACCTACGAGCAGTACTTC
CDR3: CASSITYEQYF

D: .
V: TRBV29-1
J: TRBJ1-1
DNA: TGCAGCGTTGAGGCCGACAGGATAGTGATGAACACTGAAGCTTTCTTT
CDR3: CSVEADRIVMNTEAFF

D: .
V: TRBV2
J: TRBJ2-3
DNA: TGTGCCAGCAGGGCGGACACGCCAGGGGATACGCAGTATTTT
CDR3: CASRADTPGDTQYF

D: TRBD2
V: TRBV7-2
J: TRBJ2-5
DNA: TGTGCCAGCAGCCCCCGACTAGCGGGGGGCATGTACTTC
CDR3: CASSPRLAGGMYF

D: .
V: TRBV28
J: TRBJ1-5
DNA: TGTGCCAGCAGTCCTGGGTACGGGGGGAATCAGCCCCAGCATTTT
CDR3: CASSPGYGGNQPQHF

D: .
V: TRBV11-3
J: TRBJ2-1
DNA: TGTGCCAGCAGCACCGGGACAAAATCCTACAATGAGCAGTTCTTC
CDR3: CASSTGTKSYNEQFF

D: TRBD1
V: TRBV6-6
J: TRBJ1-1
DNA: TGTGCCAGCAGTCTTGGACAGGGAAACACTGAAGCTTTCTTT
CDR3: CASSLGQGNTEAFF

D: TRBD2
V: TRBV18
J: TRBJ2-7
DNA: TGTGCCAGCTCACCGGCGGGGGACTCCTACGAGCAGTACTTC
CDR3: CASSPAGDSYEQYF

D: .
V: TRBV2
J: TRBJ2-2
DNA: TGTGCCAGCAAAGGGGTTGGGAACACCGGGGAGCTGTTTTTT
CDR3: CASKGVGNTGELFF

D: TRBD1
V: TRBV4-3
J: TRBJ2-7
DNA: TGCGCCAGCAGCCAAGAAAGACAGGGTGTATCAGGATTAGGGGGGCAGTACTTC
CDR3: CASSQERQGVSGLGGQYF

D: TRBD2
V: TRBV7-9
J: TRBJ2-4
DNA: TGTGCCAGCAGCTCATTTGGGACTAGCGGGATTCAGTACTTC
CDR3: CASSSFGTSGIQYF

D: TRBD1
V: TRBV6-6
J: TRBJ1-4
DNA: TGTGCCAGCCGGGACAGTAATGAAAAACTGTTTTTT
CDR3: CASRDSNEKLFF

D: .
V: TRBV15
J: TRBJ1-1
DNA: TGTGCCACCAGCAGAGCTCTGCGGCGGATGAACACTGAAGCTTTCTTT
CDR3: CATSRALRRMNTEAFF

D: TRBD1
V: TRBV5-1
J: TRBJ1-3
DNA: TGCGCCAGCAGCCCTGGACAGGTCGGAAACACCATATATTTT
CDR3: CASSPGQVGNTIYF

D: .
V: TRBV6-5
J: TRBJ1-2
DNA: TGTGCCAGCACCACGGGGGGGATCTATGGCTACACCTTC
CDR3: CASTTGGIYGYTF

D: TRBD1
V: TRBV5-6
J: TRBJ1-6
DNA: TGTGCCAGCAGCTTGTACCCCGGACAGGGATTCGGTTCACCCCTCCACTTT
CDR3: CASSLYPGQGFGSPLHF

D: .
V: TRBV6-5
J: TRBJ2-7
DNA: TGTGCCAGCAGTTACTCGGCAGGGTTGTCCTACGAGCAGTACTTC
CDR3: CASSYSAGLSYEQYF